A selection of T cell receptor beta chains follows, all from one sample in a study of T cell responses to AZD1222 COVID-19 vaccine. Profiling relied on immunoSEQ multiplex PCR, and the TCRdb table lists in-frame clones only, not all of them. The table shows about 150,000 clones, with 88% occurring only once. The source was peripheral blood, collected on day 0 of AZD1222 vaccination. The source of these receptors is an adult in good health. CDR3s include the opening cysteine and the closing phenylalanine or tryptophan. A D gene is named only where the DNA matches it firmly. Size is stated for part of the rows, as once, few or many counts, or as a class when the clone is expanded.

V gene: TRBV5-1; J gene: TRBJ2-7; clone size: .; D gene: .; CDR3 DNA: TGCGCCAGCAGCTGGGGGGGACAACTGAGCTCCTACGAGCAGTACTTC; CDR3 protein: CASSWGGQLSSYEQYF
V gene: TRBV19; J gene: TRBJ1-6; clone size: .; D gene: .; CDR3 DNA: TGTGCCAGTAGTGGCCGGAATGGTGGAGTTCAGTCACCCCTCCACTTT; CDR3 protein: CASSGRNGGVQSPLHF
V gene: TRBV6-2/TRBV6-3; J gene: TRBJ2-7; clone size: .; D gene: .; CDR3 DNA: TGTGCCAGCAGTTACCCGATCGGGCAGGGACCGTGGGAGCAGTACTTC; CDR3 protein: CASSYPIGQGPWEQYF
V gene: TRBV10-3; J gene: TRBJ2-5; clone size: once; D gene: TRBD2; CDR3 DNA: TGTGCCATCAGTCCGGGGGGGGAAGAGACCCAGTACTTC; CDR3 protein: CAISPGGEETQYF
V gene: TRBV2; J gene: TRBJ1-2; clone size: .; D gene: .; CDR3 DNA: TGTGCCAGCTTTAGGGGTGACAACTGGAACTATGGCTACACCTTC; CDR3 protein: CASFRGDNWNYGYTF
V gene: TRBV6-1; J gene: TRBJ1-5; clone size: once; D gene: .; CDR3 DNA: TGTGCCAGCAGTGTGGGGCAGGTCTATAGCAATCAGCCCCAGCATTTT; CDR3 protein: CASSVGQVYSNQPQHF
V gene: TRBV4-3; J gene: TRBJ1-2; clone size: .; D gene: TRBD1; CDR3 DNA: TGCGCCAGCAGCCCGCGGGCAGGGGGCTTCTATGGCTACACCTTC; CDR3 protein: CASSPRAGGFYGYTF
V gene: TRBV6-4; J gene: TRBJ1-2; clone size: few; D gene: TRBD1; CDR3 DNA: TGTGCCAGCAGTGACTCGATTGACAGGGGGCTAGAAGGCTACACCTTC; CDR3 protein: CASSDSIDRGLEGYTF
V gene: TRBV19; J gene: TRBJ1-4; clone size: .; D gene: .; CDR3 DNA: TGTGCCAGTAGTATGGGACTACGGGGTGAAAAACTGTTTTTT; CDR3 protein: CASSMGLRGEKLFF
V gene: TRBV7-9; J gene: TRBJ2-1; clone size: .; D gene: TRBD2; CDR3 DNA: TGTGCCAGCAGCTCCCCTAGCGGGGCCTACAATGAGCAGTTCTTC; CDR3 protein: CASSSPSGAYNEQFF
V gene: TRBV18; J gene: TRBJ2-7; clone size: .; D gene: .; CDR3 DNA: TGTGCCAGCTCACCACAGGCTCACGAGCAGTACTTC; CDR3 protein: CASSPQAHEQYF
V gene: TRBV11-2; J gene: TRBJ2-3; clone size: .; D gene: .; CDR3 DNA: TGTGCCAGCAGCCCAAGGGAAAATACGCAGTATTTT; CDR3 protein: CASSPRENTQYF
V gene: TRBV7-3; J gene: TRBJ2-2; clone size: .; D gene: .; CDR3 DNA: TGTGCCAGCAGCTTTGACCTTTCGGGGGAGCTGTTTTTT; CDR3 protein: CASSFDLSGELFF
V gene: TRBV4-1; J gene: TRBJ1-3; clone size: .; D gene: .; CDR3 DNA: TGCGCCAGCAGCCAAGATCTTTGGGGGGCGAAACCTGGAAACACCATATATTTT; CDR3 protein: CASSQDLWGAKPGNTIYF
V gene: TRBV3-1/TRBV3-2; J gene: TRBJ1-3; clone size: .; D gene: .; CDR3 DNA: TGTGCCAGCAGCCAGATAGACAGCGGGGACACCATATATTTT; CDR3 protein: CASSQIDSGDTIYF
V gene: TRBV25-1; J gene: TRBJ2-2; clone size: once; D gene: .; CDR3 DNA: TGTGCCAGCACTTTGGGCGGGGAGCTGTTTTTT; CDR3 protein: CASTLGGELFF
V gene: TRBV6-2/TRBV6-3; J gene: TRBJ2-7; clone size: .; D gene: TRBD2; CDR3 DNA: TGTGCCAGCAGTTCCGGGACTAGCAACGAGCAGTACTTC; CDR3 protein: CASSSGTSNEQYF
V gene: TRBV9; J gene: TRBJ2-3; clone size: .; D gene: TRBD2; CDR3 DNA: TGTGCCAGCAGCGTTTCGGGAGGAGGCACAGATACGCAGTATTTT; CDR3 protein: CASSVSGGGTDTQYF
V gene: TRBV5-1; J gene: TRBJ2-5; clone size: .; D gene: TRBD2; CDR3 DNA: TGCGCCAGCTCGCCGATAGCGGGGGCAGGAGAGACCCAGTACTTC; CDR3 protein: CASSPIAGAGETQYF
V gene: TRBV4-2; J gene: TRBJ1-6; clone size: .; D gene: TRBD1; CDR3 DNA: TGTGCCAGCAGCCAAGACCACTCACTGGGGACAGATAATTCACCCCTCCACTTT; CDR3 protein: CASSQDHSLGTDNSPLHF
V gene: TRBV29-1; J gene: TRBJ2-3; clone size: .; D gene: TRBD2; CDR3 DNA: TGCAGTGGGGAACCTAGCGGGGTTGACACAGATACGCAGTATTTT; CDR3 protein: CSGEPSGVDTDTQYF
V gene: TRBV2; J gene: TRBJ1-2; clone size: .; D gene: TRBD1; CDR3 DNA: TGTGCCAGCAGTGCCTCGGGACAGCTGAACTATGGCTACACCTTC; CDR3 protein: CASSASGQLNYGYTF
V gene: TRBV19; J gene: TRBJ1-6; clone size: .; D gene: .; CDR3 DNA: TGTGCCAGTAGTTTCGACCCCGGACCCCTCCACTTT; CDR3 protein: CASSFDPGPLHF
V gene: TRBV23-1; J gene: TRBJ1-1; clone size: .; D gene: .; CDR3 DNA: TGCGCCAGCAGCACCCGGGGGGCGGTGAACACTGAAGCTTTCTTT; CDR3 protein: CASSTRGAVNTEAFF
V gene: TRBV19; J gene: TRBJ2-2; clone size: .; D gene: .; CDR3 DNA: TGTGCCAGTAGTATAAGAGGAAGCACCGGGGAGCTGTTTTTT; CDR3 protein: CASSIRGSTGELFF
V gene: TRBV28; J gene: TRBJ1-6; clone size: .; D gene: .; CDR3 DNA: TGTGCCAGCAGCCCCCCCCAGGGGACGGGTTCACCCCTCCACTTT; CDR3 protein: CASSPPQGTGSPLHF
V gene: TRBV25-1; J gene: TRBJ2-7; clone size: .; D gene: TRBD1; CDR3 DNA: TGTGCCAGCAGCGGTGGACAGGGAAAATACGAGCAGTACTTC; CDR3 protein: CASSGGQGKYEQYF
V gene: TRBV3-1/TRBV3-2; J gene: TRBJ1-2; clone size: .; D gene: .; CDR3 DNA: TGTGCCAGCAGCCAAAGGGGCAGGGAGCTCTATGGCTACACCTTC; CDR3 protein: CASSQRGRELYGYTF
V gene: TRBV7-9; J gene: TRBJ1-2; clone size: .; D gene: .; CDR3 DNA: TGTGCCAGCAGCTCCGACGAGGGTGGCTACACCTTC; CDR3 protein: CASSSDEGGYTF
V gene: TRBV4-2; J gene: TRBJ1-3; clone size: once; D gene: .; CDR3 DNA: TGTGCCAGCAGCCAAGCCCTGGGGGGGATCGCCGGAAACACCATATATTTT; CDR3 protein: CASSQALGGIAGNTIYF
V gene: TRBV7-2; J gene: TRBJ2-7; clone size: .; D gene: .; CDR3 DNA: TGTGCCAGCAGCTTAGGTTCAGGCAGATCCTACGAGCAGTACTTC; CDR3 protein: CASSLGSGRSYEQYF
V gene: TRBV28; J gene: TRBJ1-3; clone size: .; D gene: .; CDR3 DNA: TGTGCCACCCGGTTATCCTCTGGAAACACCATATATTTT; CDR3 protein: CATRLSSGNTIYF
V gene: TRBV5-1; J gene: TRBJ1-3; clone size: .; D gene: .; CDR3 DNA: TGCGCCAGCAGCTTGACGGACGGTGCGTACTCTGGAAACACCATATATTTT; CDR3 protein: CASSLTDGAYSGNTIYF
V gene: TRBV6-5; J gene: TRBJ2-7; clone size: once; D gene: TRBD1; CDR3 DNA: TGTGCCAGCCTGGAGCCAGGGGGCACGCGGGAGCAGTACTTC; CDR3 protein: CASLEPGGTREQYF
V gene: TRBV7-9; J gene: TRBJ2-1; clone size: .; D gene: .; CDR3 DNA: TGTGCCAGCAGCGCCACGGGAAGTGAGCAGTTCTTC; CDR3 protein: CASSATGSEQFF
V gene: TRBV29-1; J gene: TRBJ1-1; clone size: .; D gene: TRBD1; CDR3 DNA: TGCAGCGTCGTGACAGGGAAGGGCACTGAAGCTTTCTTT; CDR3 protein: CSVVTGKGTEAFF